These 8 T cell receptor beta chains originate from one sample sequenced in a study of naive and memory T cell subsets. Both TRBC1 and TRBC2 were covered by a beta constant-region primer of two equimolar oligonucleotides. Nested alpha and beta constant-region primers with the SP2 primer drove four PCR rounds on ligated cDNA. MiXCR, run by TCRdb on the UMI-ligation and nested PCR reads, gives a single entry per CDR3 protein. The profile shows tens of thousands of distinct CDR3 sequences, less than 20% of them singletons. Material for sequencing was effector memory CD4+ T cells from blood. The subset here: effector memory, CD45RA- CD27-. These receptor sequences come from a human donor in good health.

This clonotype was detected many times. V is TRBV6-1 and J is TRBJ2-7; 8 bases agree with TRBD1. Trimming removed 7 bases from V and 5 bases from J; junction bases left unmatched: 10. Germline CDR1 and CDR2: MNHNS and SASEGT. This CDR3 comprises 14 residues. The CDR3, as DNA: TGTGCCAGCACTCGGACAGGGAGAATGGACGAGCAGTACTTC. Translated: CASTRTGRMDEQYF.

The V gene is TRBV12-3 or TRBV12-4, the J gene TRBJ1-2; the match to TRBD1 covers 8 bases. CDR3 size: 15 residues. Trimming took 2 bases from V and 5 from J; bases not matched to a gene: 7. This CDR3 is CASSLQDRVIYGYTF. The CDR3 DNA follows: TGTGCCAGCAGTTTACAGGACAGGGTGATTTATGGCTACACCTTC.

This clonotype came up many times. The chain uses TRBV29-1 and TRBJ2-7; 10 nucleotides match TRBD2. CDR1 is SQVTM and CDR2 is ANQGSEA in the germline V gene. The V and J ends lost 6 bases and 7 bases, in that order; junction bases with no gene match: 18. This CDR3 is 16 amino acids long. The CDR3 region is CSVRTSGTHLIHEQYF. CDR3 nucleotides: TGCAGCGTACGGACTAGCGGTACACATCTGATCCATGAGCAGTACTTC.

This chain uses TRBV27 with TRBJ2-5; perhaps TRBD1 as D (5 bases). This CDR3 contains 14 residues. Germline V lookup: CDR1 MNHEY, CDR2 SMNVEV (reference sequence). V gave up 5 bases and J gave up 5 bases, with 15 bases separating them. The CDR3 loop reads CASSRGHLGETQYF. The CDR3 region has the DNA TGTGCCAGCAGTCGCGGACACCTCGGGGAGACCCAGTACTTC.

This clonotype was picked up a small number of times. J is TRBJ2-2 and V is TRBV7-2, with TRBD1 identical over 7 bases. The J segment lost 0 bases and the V segment lost 5 bases, leaving 9 bases of the junction unmatched. Germline-derived CDR1 and CDR2 are SGHTA and FQGNSA. This CDR3 is built from 17 residues. In DNA form, the CDR3 reads TGTGCCAGCAGCCGAAAAACAGGGGCGCCGAACACCGGGGAGCTGTTTTTT. Amino acids: CASSRKTGAPNTGELFF.

This clonotype was detected many times. The chain has TRBV6-5 and TRBJ2-2, with D hard to call. V gave up 5 bases and J gave up 5 bases, with 15 bases separating them. Germline V gene sequence: CDR1 MNHEY, CDR2 SVGAGI. This CDR3 contains 15 residues. The CDR3 sequence is CASSLARVGTGELFF. Here the CDR3 DNA reads TGTGCCAGCAGTCTCGCCCGGGTAGGAACCGGGGAGCTGTTTTTT.

In this sample, this clonotype turned up many times. V is TRBV6-6 and J is TRBJ1-2; a weak D match, TRBD1 (5 bases). Looked up from germline, CDR1 is MNHNY and CDR2 is SVGAGI (reference sequence). Trimming cost V 0 bases and J 10 bases, with 15 bases left between them. The CDR3 length is 14 residues. The CDR3 DNA reads TGTGCCAGCAGTTACTCGCAGGGAGGGGCTGACTACACCTTC. This translates into CASSYSQGGADYTF.

This chain joins TRBV30 and TRBJ1-2; tentative D call: TRBD1 (5 bases). Trimming took off 4 bases at V and 6 bases at J, with 21 bases between the two ends. Germline V gives CDR1 GTSNPN, CDR2 SVGIG (reference sequence). The length of the CDR3 is 15 residues. The CDR3 region has the DNA TGTGCCTGGAAGCCGATTCCCCCAGGGCCAGATGGCTACACCTTC. Residues: CAWKPIPPGPDGYTF.